The 14 T cell receptor beta chains reported below all come from one sample, sequenced in a study of CD8 T cells in ankylosing spondylitis. TCRdb reanalysed the 5' RACE reads using MiXCR and keeps one entry per CDR3 protein. The sample lists fewer than 750,000 distinct CDR3 sequences, roughly 20% occurring once. Notes on the study in general: Apparently characteristic of ankylosing spondylitis blood was a TCR beta motif (eight highly homologous variants).

The antigens these receptors bind are not known. Material for sequencing was blood, either unsorted or a sorted T cell fraction (not recorded which). The receptor source for this set is a male donor with ankylosing spondylitis.

This clonotype was found many times. The chain links TRBV12-3 or TRBV12-4 to TRBJ2-1, with TRBD2 identical over 12 bases. J lost 3 bases, V lost 4 bases, and 1 base had no gene match. The CDR3 has 15 amino acids. CDR3 protein: CASSWTSGIYNEQFF. DNA for the CDR3: TGTGCCAGCAGTTGGACTAGCGGGATCTACAATGAGCAGTTCTTC.

V gene TRBV9 combines with J gene TRBJ1-2; unclear D gene. Germline V gene lookup returns CDR1 SGDLS and CDR2 YYNGEE. CDR3 length: 15 amino acids. Trimming removed 3 bases from V and 0 bases from J, with 12 bases in between. CDR3 DNA: TGTGCCAGCAGCGGGAGACCCGGACCTAACTATGGCTACACCTTC. It translates to CASSGRPGPNYGYTF.

The chain couples TRBV7-2 to TRBJ1-4, with TRBD1 identical over 8 bases. This CDR3 is 15 amino acids long. With V trimmed by 0 bases and J by 6 bases, 3 bases remained unmatched. CDR1 is SGHTA, CDR2 FQGNSA, per germline. The CDR3 loop is CASSLATGVDEKLFF. As DNA, the CDR3 is TGTGCCAGCAGCTTAGCGACAGGGGTGGATGAAAAACTGTTTTTT. The complete variable domain, with remaining parts taken from reference TRBV7-2 and TRBJ1-4, reads GAGVSQSPSNKVTEKGKDVELRCDPISGHTALYWYRQSLGQGLEFLIYFQGNSAPDKSGLPSDRFSAERTGGSVSTLTIQRTQQEDSAVYLCASSLATGVDEKLFFGSGTQLSVL.

The chain has TRBV20-1 and TRBJ1-1; D not certain. CDR3 length: 12 amino acids. Germline V gene data show CDR1 as DFQATT and CDR2 as SNEGSKA (reference sequence). V gave up 0 bases and J gave up 9 bases, with 11 bases separating them. The CDR3 here is CSAREVQSQAFF. Written as DNA, the CDR3 is TGCAGTGCTAGAGAGGTACAGTCACAAGCTTTCTTT.

This chain uses TRBV5-6 with TRBJ2-7; D not certain. The CDR3 has 14 residues. Germline V gene sequence: CDR1 SGHDT, CDR2 YYEEEE. The germline V and J ends were trimmed by 4 bases and 3 bases, with 14 bases remaining between them. CDR3 bases: TGTGCCAGCAGCCCCAGCCGTAGACACTACGAGCAGTACTTC. The encoded protein is CASSPSRRHYEQYF.

The chain recombines TRBV6-2 or TRBV6-3 with TRBJ2-1; possible D gene TRBD2, 6 bases. The V gene lost 6 bases and the J gene lost 7 bases, with 28 bases spanning the gap. Germline V gene lookup returns CDR1 MNHEY and CDR2 SVGEGT. The CDR3 consists of 18 residues. CDR3 protein: CASSRSPQEGRGPNEQFF. CDR3 bases: TGTGCCAGCAGCCGATCCCCCCAGGAGGGCCGAGGTCCTAATGAGCAGTTCTTC.

This clonotype has only a few counts. The chain carries TRBV12-3 or TRBV12-4 and TRBJ2-7; TRBD2 is a possible D gene (5 bases). The CDR3 totals 13 residues. Trimming took 6 bases from V and 6 from J, leaving 15 bases between them. CDR3 nucleotides: TGTGCCAGCAGACCTAAGCGGTTTGGCGAGCAGTACTTC. The encoded protein is CASRPKRFGEQYF.

J is TRBJ2-7 and V is TRBV7-9; 7 bases map to TRBD1. The germline V gene encodes CDR1 SEHNR and CDR2 FQNEAQ (reference sequence). The CDR3 length is 15 residues. J was trimmed by 2 bases and V by 3 bases; bases with no gene match: 7. The chain's CDR3 is CASSFEGTEAYEQYF. The CDR3 bases are TGTGCCAGCAGCTTCGAGGGGACAGAAGCCTACGAGCAGTACTTC.

This clonotype occurred a few times. The rearrangement joins TRBV12-3 or TRBV12-4 to TRBJ1-2; D possibly corresponds to TRBD1 (6 bases). Trimming left V 0 bases short and J 3 bases short, with 14 bases between. The CDR3 sequence is 16 residues long. CDR3 amino acids: CASSLAFGGRDYGYTF. Written as DNA, the CDR3 is TGTGCCAGCAGTTTAGCGTTTGGGGGCAGGGACTATGGCTACACCTTC.

The rearrangement uses TRBV10-3 and TRBJ1-2; no firm D call. V gave up 6 bases and J gave up 4 bases, with 15 bases separating them. The CDR3 has 14 residues. CDR1 is ENHRY, CDR2 SYGVKD, per germline. In nucleotides, the CDR3 is TGTGCCATCAGCCTCACGCCGTCCTCCTATGGCTACACCTTC. This gives the protein CAISLTPSSYGYTF.

In regard to this clonotype: Here the CDR3 omits its conserved ending phenylalanine or tryptophan, so a read error is the likely source. The rearrangement links TRBV28 to TRBJ2-3; 7 bases align to TRBD1. V shed 8 bases and J 2 bases; nucleotides not matched to a gene: 4. Germline lookup yields CDR1 MDHEN and CDR2 SYDVKM. The CDR3 is 13 residues long. The CDR3: CASRDSATDTQYL. The CDR3 coding sequence is TGTGCCAGCCGGGACAGCGCCACAGATACGCAGTATTTA.

This clonotype occurred a few times. The chain carries TRBV3-1 and TRBJ2-3, with TRBD1 as a possible D gene (5 bases). The V end lost 0 bases, the J end lost 5 bases, and 18 bases lay between the germline ends. This CDR3 has 17 amino acids. Germline values: CDR1 LGHDT, CDR2 YNNKEL (reference sequence). CDR3 nucleotides: TGTGCCAGCAGCCAAGATGGGGCCTCCGGCTATGTAGATACGCAGTATTTT. The encoded protein is CASSQDGASGYVDTQYF.

The chain uses TRBV27 and TRBJ2-7; TRBD2 might be the D (6 bases). Germline-derived CDR1 and CDR2 are MNHEY and SMNVEV (reference sequence). The CDR3 consists of 14 residues. Trimming cost V 3 bases and J 4 bases, with 13 bases left between them. CDR3 sequence reads: CASSLRGRPYEQYF. As DNA, the CDR3 is TGTGCCAGCAGTTTGCGAGGGAGGCCTTACGAGCAGTACTTC.

The rearrangement joins TRBV5-4 to TRBJ1-1; D not certain. Germline V CDR1 and CDR2: SGHNT, YYREEE (reference sequence). The CDR3 has 13 amino acids. Trimming cost V 3 bases and J 5 bases, with 11 bases left between them. This CDR3 reads CASSSLDRTEAFF. Written as DNA, the CDR3 is TGTGCCAGCAGCTCCCTAGATCGGACTGAAGCTTTCTTT.